This TCR beta chain came from a study of shared clonotypes between healthy human individuals. On the study more broadly: With ages of 18 to 49, the donors were two women and a few men. Each donor's CD4 naive and CD4 memory cells filled three plates apiece, CD8 naive two, and CD8 memory one. The study's findings and limits: Rarefaction analysis demonstrated incomplete sorted-subset sequencing notwithstanding large depth. Sampling involved blood alone; tissue repertoires likely differ.

In regard to this clone: Its antigen is unknown.

TCRdb's table, derived via immunoSEQ multiplex PCR, lists solely in-frame clones and lacks some. Of some 1 million clones in the sample, roughly 75% are singletons; the top ten hold approximately 1.5%. The CDR3 loop spans 15 amino acids. Germline CDR1 ENHRY, CDR2 SYGVKD. After removal of 9 bases from V and 3 bases from J, the junction contained 10 bases not matched to a gene. J is TRBJ2-3 and V is TRBV10-3, with TRBD1 identical over 9 bases. The sequenced sample consisted of memory CD4+ T cells sorted from blood. Subset noted: CD45RA-negative fraction. The clonotype comes from a man between 18 and 29 years old in good health. CDR3 sequence: CAILSPGQGTDTQYF. In DNA, the CDR3 is TGTGCCATTCTTTCCCCGGGACAGGGTACAGATACGCAGTATTTT.